This TCR beta chain was captured in a study of cytomegalovirus exposure and HLA in healthy donors. The PCR had 60 Vbeta and 13 Jbeta primers. This table comes from immunoSEQ multiplex PCR, and its TCRdb copy is limited to in-frame clones, with some not included. The sample contains about 72,000 clones, 75% to 85% of which appear only once. This CDR3 spans 14 amino acids. CDR1 is SGHNT and CDR2 is YYREEE in the germline V gene (reference sequence). Concerning this clone itself: At one of its ends the junction is not consistent with the germline gene, which may arise from a read error.

Specimen: PBMCs. The sequence derives from a man aged 40-55 years in good health and CMV-seronegative. The V call is TRBV5-4, the J call TRBJ2-5, with D possibly being TRBD1 or TRBD2 (6 bases each). CDR3 DNA: TGTGCCAGCAGTTTGGAGGGGGTACAAGAGACCCAGTACTTC. This gives the protein CASSLEGVQETQYF.